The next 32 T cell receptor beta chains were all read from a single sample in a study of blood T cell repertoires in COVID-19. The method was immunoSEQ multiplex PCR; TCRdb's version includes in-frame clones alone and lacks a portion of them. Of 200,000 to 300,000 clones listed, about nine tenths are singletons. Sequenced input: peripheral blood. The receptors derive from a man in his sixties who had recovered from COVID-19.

CDR3: CASSQFGGGQPQHF. In DNA, the CDR3 is TGTGCCAGCAGCCAATTTGGGGGGGGTCAGCCCCAGCATTTT. The chain is built from TRBV5-6 and TRBJ1-5; D is possibly TRBD1 (5 bases). Germline assignment: CDR1 SGHDT and CDR2 YYEEEE. V lost 4 bases to trimming and J lost 6 bases, with 14 bases between them. The CDR3 spans 14 residues.

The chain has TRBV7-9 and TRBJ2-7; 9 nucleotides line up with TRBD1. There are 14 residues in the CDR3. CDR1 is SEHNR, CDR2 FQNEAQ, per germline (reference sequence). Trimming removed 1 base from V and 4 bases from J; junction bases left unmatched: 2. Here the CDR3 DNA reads TGTGCCAGCAGCTTAGTCGGACAGGGGTACGAGCAGTACTTC. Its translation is CASSLVGQGYEQYF. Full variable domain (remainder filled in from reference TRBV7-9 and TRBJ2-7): DTGVSQNPRHKITKRGQNVTFRCDPISEHNRLYWYRQTLGQGPEFLTYFQNEAQLEKSRLLSDRFSAERPKGSFSTLEIQRTEQGDSAMYLCASSLVGQGYEQYFGPGTRLTVT.

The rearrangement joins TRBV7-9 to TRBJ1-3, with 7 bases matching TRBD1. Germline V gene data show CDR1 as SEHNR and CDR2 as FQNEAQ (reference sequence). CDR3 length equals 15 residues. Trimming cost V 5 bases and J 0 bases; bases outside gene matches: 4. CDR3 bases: TGTGCCAGCAGCGAACAGGGGTTCTCTGGAAACACCATATATTTT. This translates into CASSEQGFSGNTIYF.

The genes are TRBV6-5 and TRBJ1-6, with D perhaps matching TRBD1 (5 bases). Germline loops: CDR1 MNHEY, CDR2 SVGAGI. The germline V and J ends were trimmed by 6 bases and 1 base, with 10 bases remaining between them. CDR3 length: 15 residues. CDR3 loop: CASRAGFSYNSPLHF. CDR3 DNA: TGTGCCAGCAGGGCAGGGTTTTCCTATAATTCACCCCTCCACTTT.

The chain's CDR3 is CASSIPGQAKGNTIYF. CDR3 nucleotides: TGTGCCAGCAGTATACCCGGACAGGCTAAGGGAAACACCATATATTTT. The chain has TRBV5-4 and TRBJ1-3; 7 bases agree with TRBD1. The junction had 12 bases not matched to a gene; V was cut back by 5 bases and J by 4 bases. CDR1 and CDR2 (germline): SGHNT, YYREEE (reference sequence). The CDR3 has 16 residues.

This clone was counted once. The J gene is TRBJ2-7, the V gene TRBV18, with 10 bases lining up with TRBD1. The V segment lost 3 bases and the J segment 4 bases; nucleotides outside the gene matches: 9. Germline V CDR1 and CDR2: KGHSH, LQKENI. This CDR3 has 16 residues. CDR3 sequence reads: CASSPAGTGDWYEQYF. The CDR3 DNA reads TGTGCCAGCTCACCGGCGGGGACAGGGGATTGGTACGAGCAGTACTTC.

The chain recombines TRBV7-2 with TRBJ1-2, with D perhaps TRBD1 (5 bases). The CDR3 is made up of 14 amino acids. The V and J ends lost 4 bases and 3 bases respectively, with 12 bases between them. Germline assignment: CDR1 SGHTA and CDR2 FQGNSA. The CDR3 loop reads CASSSGGKDYGYTF. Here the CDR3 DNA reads TGTGCCAGCAGCTCGGGGGGGAAGGACTATGGCTACACCTTC.

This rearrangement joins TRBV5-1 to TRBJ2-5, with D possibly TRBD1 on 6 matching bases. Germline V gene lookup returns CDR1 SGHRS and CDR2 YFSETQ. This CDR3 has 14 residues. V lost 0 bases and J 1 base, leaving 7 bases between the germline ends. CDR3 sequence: CASSLGTAQETQYF. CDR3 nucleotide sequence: TGCGCCAGCAGCTTGGGGACAGCCCAAGAGACCCAGTACTTC.

CDR3 nucleotides: TGTGCCAGTAGTGGCGGTAGGGGGCCCCAGCATTTT. Translation: CASSGGRGPQHF. V usage is TRBV19 and J usage is TRBJ1-5, with D possibly matching TRBD1 (5 bases). Trimming removed 5 bases from V and 9 bases from J, with 11 bases in between. Germline CDR1 and CDR2: LNHDA and SQIVND (reference sequence). This CDR3 spans 12 amino acids.

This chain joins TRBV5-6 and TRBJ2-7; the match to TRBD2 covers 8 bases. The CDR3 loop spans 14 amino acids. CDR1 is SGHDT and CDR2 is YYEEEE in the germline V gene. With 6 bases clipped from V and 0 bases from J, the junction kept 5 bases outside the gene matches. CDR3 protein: CASTLAGSSYEQYF. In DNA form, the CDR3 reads TGTGCCAGCACATTAGCGGGAAGCTCCTACGAGCAGTACTTC.

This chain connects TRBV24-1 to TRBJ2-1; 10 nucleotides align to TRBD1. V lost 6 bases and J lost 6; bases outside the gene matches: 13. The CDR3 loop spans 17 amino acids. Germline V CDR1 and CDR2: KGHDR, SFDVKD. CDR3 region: CATSRGPGQGTPNEQFF. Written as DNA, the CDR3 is TGTGCCACCAGTCGGGGACCGGGACAGGGGACCCCCAATGAGCAGTTCTTC.

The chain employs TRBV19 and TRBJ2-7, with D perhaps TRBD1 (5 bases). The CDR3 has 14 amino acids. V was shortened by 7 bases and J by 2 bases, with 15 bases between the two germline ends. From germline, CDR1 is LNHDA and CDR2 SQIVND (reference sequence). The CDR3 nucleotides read TGTGCCAGTATCTCAGGGCAGATCCCCTACGAGCAGTACTTC. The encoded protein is CASISGQIPYEQYF.

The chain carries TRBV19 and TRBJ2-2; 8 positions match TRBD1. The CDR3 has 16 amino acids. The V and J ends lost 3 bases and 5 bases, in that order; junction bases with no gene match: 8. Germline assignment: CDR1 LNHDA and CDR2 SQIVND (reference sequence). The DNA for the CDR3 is TGTGCCAGTAGTATTCGGACAGGGAGTAATACCGGGGAGCTGTTTTTT. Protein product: CASSIRTGSNTGELFF. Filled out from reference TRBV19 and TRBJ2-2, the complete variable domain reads DGGITQSPKYLFRKEGQNVTLSCEQNLNHDAMYWYRQDPGQGLRLIYYSQIVNDFQKGDIAEGYSVSREKKESFPLTVTSAQKNPTAFYLCASSIRTGSNTGELFFGEGSRLTVL.

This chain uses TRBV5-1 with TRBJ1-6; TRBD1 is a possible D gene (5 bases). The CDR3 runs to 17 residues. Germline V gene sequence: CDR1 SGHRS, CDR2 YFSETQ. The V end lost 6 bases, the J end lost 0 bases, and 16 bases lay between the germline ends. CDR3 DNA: TGCGCCAGCACTCGGGGGGATGACGACTCCTATAATTCACCCCTCCACTTT. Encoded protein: CASTRGDDDSYNSPLHF.

The CDR3 region has the DNA TGTGCCAGCAGCCCCCGTTTGGCGGCGAGCTCCTACGAGCAGTACTTC. Protein sequence: CASSPRLAASSYEQYF. This chain uses TRBV7-2 with TRBJ2-7, with D uncertain. With 5 bases removed from V and 0 bases from J, the gap between germline ends came to 17 bases. The germline V gene has CDR1 SGHTA and CDR2 FQGNSA. The CDR3 sequence is 16 residues long.

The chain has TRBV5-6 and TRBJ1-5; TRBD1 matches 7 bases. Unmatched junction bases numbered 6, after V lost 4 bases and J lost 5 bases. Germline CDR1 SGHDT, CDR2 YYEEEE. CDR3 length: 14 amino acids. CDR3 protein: CASSAQGYDQPQHF. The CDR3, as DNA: TGTGCCAGCAGCGCACAGGGGTACGATCAGCCCCAGCATTTT.

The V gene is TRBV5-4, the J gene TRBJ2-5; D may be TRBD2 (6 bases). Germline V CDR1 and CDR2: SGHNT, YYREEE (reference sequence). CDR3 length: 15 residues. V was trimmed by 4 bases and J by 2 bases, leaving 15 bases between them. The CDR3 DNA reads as TGTGCCAGCAGCAAGGAGGGTGGAACACAAGAGACCCAGTACTTC. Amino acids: CASSKEGGTQETQYF.

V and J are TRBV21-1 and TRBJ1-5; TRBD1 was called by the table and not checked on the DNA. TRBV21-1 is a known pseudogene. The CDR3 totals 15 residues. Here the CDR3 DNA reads TGTGCCAGCAGCAAACAGGGAAATAGCAATCAGCCCCAGCATTTT. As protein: CASSKQGNSNQPQHF.

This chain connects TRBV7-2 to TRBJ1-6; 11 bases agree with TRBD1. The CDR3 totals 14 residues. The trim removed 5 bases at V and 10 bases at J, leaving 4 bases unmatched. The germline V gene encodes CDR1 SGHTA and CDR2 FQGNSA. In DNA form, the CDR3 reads TGTGCCAGCAGCGAGGGACAGGGGGACTCACCCCTCCACTTT. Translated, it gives CASSEGQGDSPLHF.

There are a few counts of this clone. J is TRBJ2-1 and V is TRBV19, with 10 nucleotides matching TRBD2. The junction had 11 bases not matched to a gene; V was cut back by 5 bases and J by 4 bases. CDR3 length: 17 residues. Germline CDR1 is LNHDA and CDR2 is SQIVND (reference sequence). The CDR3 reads CASSDTSGANLYNEQFF. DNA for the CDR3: TGTGCCAGTAGTGACACTAGCGGGGCTAACCTTTACAATGAGCAGTTCTTC.

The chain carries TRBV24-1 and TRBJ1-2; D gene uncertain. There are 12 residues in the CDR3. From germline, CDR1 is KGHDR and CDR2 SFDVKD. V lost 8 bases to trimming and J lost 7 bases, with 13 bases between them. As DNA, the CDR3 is TGTGCCACCATGTCCGGGGTCGGTGGCTACACCTTC. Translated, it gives CATMSGVGGYTF.

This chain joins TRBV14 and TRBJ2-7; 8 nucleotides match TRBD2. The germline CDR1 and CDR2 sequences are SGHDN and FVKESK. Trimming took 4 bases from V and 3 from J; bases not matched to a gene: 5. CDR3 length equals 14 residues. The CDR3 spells CASSRSRGGYEQYF. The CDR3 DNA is TGTGCCAGCAGCCGGAGCCGGGGGGGCTACGAGCAGTACTTC.

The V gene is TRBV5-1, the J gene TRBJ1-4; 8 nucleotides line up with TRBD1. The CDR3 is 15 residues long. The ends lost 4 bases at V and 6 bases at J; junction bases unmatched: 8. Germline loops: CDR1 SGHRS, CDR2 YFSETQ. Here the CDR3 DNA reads TGCGCCAGCAGCAGTCGGACAGGGTTTGATGAAAAACTGTTTTTT. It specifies CASSSRTGFDEKLFF.

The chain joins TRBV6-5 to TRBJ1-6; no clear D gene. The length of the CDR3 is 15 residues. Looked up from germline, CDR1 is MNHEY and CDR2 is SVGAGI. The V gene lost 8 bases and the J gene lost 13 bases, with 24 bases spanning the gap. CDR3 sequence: CASSYGGNPLPPLHF. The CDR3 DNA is TGTGCCAGCTCTTACGGCGGCAACCCGCTCCCTCCCCTCCACTTT.

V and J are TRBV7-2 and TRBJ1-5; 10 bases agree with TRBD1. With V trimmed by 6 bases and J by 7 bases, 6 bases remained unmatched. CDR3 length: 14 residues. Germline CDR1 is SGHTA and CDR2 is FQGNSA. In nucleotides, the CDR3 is TGTGCCAGCAGGTCCGGGACAGGGGTCCAGCCCCAGCATTTT. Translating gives CASRSGTGVQPQHF.

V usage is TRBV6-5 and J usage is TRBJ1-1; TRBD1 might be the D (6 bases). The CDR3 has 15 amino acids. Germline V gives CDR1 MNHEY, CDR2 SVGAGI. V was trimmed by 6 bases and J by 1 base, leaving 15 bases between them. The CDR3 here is CASRPQGTTNTEAFF. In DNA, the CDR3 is TGTGCCAGCAGGCCCCAGGGGACCACGAACACTGAAGCTTTCTTT.

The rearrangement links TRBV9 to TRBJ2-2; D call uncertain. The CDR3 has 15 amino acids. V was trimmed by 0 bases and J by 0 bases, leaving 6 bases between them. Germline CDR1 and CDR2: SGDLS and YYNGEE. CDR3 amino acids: CASSVGTANTGELFF. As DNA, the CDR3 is TGTGCCAGCAGCGTAGGTACAGCGAACACCGGGGAGCTGTTTTTT.

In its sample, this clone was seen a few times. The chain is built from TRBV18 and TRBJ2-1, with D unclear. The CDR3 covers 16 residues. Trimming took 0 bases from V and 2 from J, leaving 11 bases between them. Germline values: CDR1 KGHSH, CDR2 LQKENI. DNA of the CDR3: TGTGCCAGCTCACCACCACGGGTCTCTCCCTACAATGAGCAGTTCTTC. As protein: CASSPPRVSPYNEQFF.

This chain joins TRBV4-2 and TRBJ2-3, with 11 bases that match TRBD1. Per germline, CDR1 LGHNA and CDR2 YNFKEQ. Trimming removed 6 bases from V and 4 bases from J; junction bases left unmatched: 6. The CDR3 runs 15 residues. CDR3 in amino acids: CASRTGTGGPDTQYF. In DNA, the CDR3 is TGTGCCAGCAGGACCGGGACAGGGGGTCCAGATACGCAGTATTTT.

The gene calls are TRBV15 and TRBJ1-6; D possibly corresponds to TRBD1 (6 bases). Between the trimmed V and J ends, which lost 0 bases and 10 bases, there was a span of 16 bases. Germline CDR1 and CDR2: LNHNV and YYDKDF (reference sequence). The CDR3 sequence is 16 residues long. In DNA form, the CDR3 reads TGTGCCACCAGCAGAGATCAGGTGTTTGGGGGCTCACCCCTCCACTTT. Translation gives CATSRDQVFGGSPLHF.

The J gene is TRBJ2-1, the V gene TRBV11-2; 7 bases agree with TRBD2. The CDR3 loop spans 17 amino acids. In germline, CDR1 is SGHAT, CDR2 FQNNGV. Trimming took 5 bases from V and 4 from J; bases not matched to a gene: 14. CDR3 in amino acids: CASSLLASGLLYNEQFF. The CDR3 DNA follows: TGTGCCAGCAGCCTCTTGGCTAGCGGCTTGCTTTACAATGAGCAGTTCTTC.

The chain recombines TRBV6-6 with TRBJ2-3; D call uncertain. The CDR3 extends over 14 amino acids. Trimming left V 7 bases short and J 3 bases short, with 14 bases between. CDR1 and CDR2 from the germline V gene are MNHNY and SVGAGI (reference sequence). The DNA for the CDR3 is TGTGCCAGCACAATCGGTGGTTCGACAGATACGCAGTATTTT. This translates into CASTIGGSTDTQYF.